This T cell receptor delta chain was recovered during a study of Vδ1+ human thymocytes. Sequences come from RNA converted to cDNA by reverse transcription. Pooled V-gene forward primers with one constant-region reverse primer generated the CDR3 amplicons by multiplex PCR. TCRdb reanalyzed the multiplex PCR reads using CATT. The data show fewer than 30,000 delta-chain clones, under 8% seen once. Points from the study as a whole: Thymic TRG and TRD repertoires appeared highly polyclonal, with Gaussian CDR3 length distributions. Despite high sort purity, roughly 20% of thymic T cell receptor delta sequences were Vdelta2.

This clone was found a few times. The antigen is undetermined. This CDR3 contains 21 residues. Trimming took 0 bases from V and 3 from J; bases not matched to a gene: 16. The germline CDR1 and CDR2 sequences are TSWWSYY and QGS. The chain uses TRDV1 and TRDJ1, with 13 bases aligning to TRDD3. Material: Vdelta1+ gamma-delta thymocytes from the thymus. This sample's subset: FACS-sorted CD3+ TCRalphabeta- TCRVdelta1+ TCRVdelta2- thymocytes. The TCR was taken from a girl under three years old who had congenital heart surgery. In DNA, the CDR3 is TGTGCTCTTGGGGAACTAGAACGACCACCGTACACTGGGGGATACGCCGATAAACTCATCTTT. Protein product: CALGELERPPYTGGYADKLIF.